The 27 T cell receptor beta chains given below trace back to one sample, sequenced in a study of blood T cells in healthy people across ages. Next came a second PCR, run for about 7 to 12 cycles, which used a sample-barcoded 5' primer along with a J-beta primer mix. One entry per CDR3 protein, called by TCRdb with MiXCR from the 5' RACE reads. The sample carries around 1,700,000 distinct CDR3 sequences, roughly 27% recorded once. Material for sequencing was blood. These receptors were taken from a woman aged 25 to 39 in good health.

The rearrangement uses TRBV11-2 and TRBJ2-7; 8 positions match TRBD2. Per germline, CDR1 SGHAT and CDR2 FQNNGV. V shed 0 bases, J shed 2 bases, and the junction held 6 bases outside the gene matches. CDR3 length: 16 residues. The CDR3 region has the DNA TGTGCCAGCAGCTTAGAGGGCGGGAGGAATACCTACGAGCAGTACTTC. Amino acid sequence: CASSLEGGRNTYEQYF.

This clonotype has a count of ten or more. A junction boundary mismatches the germline segment, possibly from a read error. The CDR3 here is CASSLLTATNEKLFF. CDR3 bases: TGCGCCAGCAGCTTGTTGACGGCAACTAATGAAAAACTGTTTTTT. The genes are TRBV7-9 and TRBJ1-4; no definite D call. Germline V lookup: CDR1 SEHNR, CDR2 FQNEAQ (reference sequence). The CDR3 runs to 15 residues.

To note about this clonotype: A read error may be the cause here, since a much bigger clone is one base away. This rearrangement joins TRBV24-1 to TRBJ2-3; no definite D call. CDR1 and CDR2 from the germline V gene are KGHDR and SFDVKD. The CDR3 has 11 residues. V lost 6 bases and J lost 4, with 4 bases in between. The CDR3 region is CATSFSDTQYF. For the CDR3, the DNA is TGTGCCACCAGTTTTTCAGATACGCAGTATTTT.

Many counts were recorded for this clonotype. The chain is built from TRBV10-3 and TRBJ2-1, with D maybe TRBD2 (6 bases). V dropped 3 bases and J dropped 2 bases, with 8 bases sitting between them. The germline V gene encodes CDR1 ENHRY and CDR2 SYGVKD. The length of the CDR3 is 14 residues. The CDR3 reads CAISDLATYNEQFF. The CDR3 coding sequence is TGTGCCATCAGTGATCTAGCGACCTACAATGAGCAGTTCTTC.

The V call is TRBV5-5, the J call TRBJ2-7; D could derive from TRBD1 or TRBD2 (5 bases each). The germline V and J ends were trimmed by 2 bases and 6 bases, with 9 bases remaining between them. Germline V gene data show CDR1 as SGHKS and CDR2 as YYEKEE (reference sequence). CDR3 length: 12 amino acids. This CDR3 reads CASSFLGTEQYF. CDR3 nucleotides: TGTGCCAGCAGCTTCCTGGGGACCGAGCAGTACTTC.

As for this clonotype: A read error may explain this, as a much larger clone is one base away. It is unclear where the CDR3 begins or ends on the DNA, so no DNA is shown, and the CDR3 is as TCRdb lists it. This chain's CDR3 is CASSYFGQGASLHF. The gene calls are TRBV6-2 or TRBV6-3 and TRBJ2-5; TRBD1, the table's D call, lacks a check against the DNA. With termini counted, the CDR3 has 14 amino acids. Germline V gene lookup returns CDR1 MNHEY and CDR2 SVGEGT.

This clonotype was seen at least ten times. In nucleotides, the CDR3 is TGTGCCAGCAGCGGACAGATAGCGTACGAGCAGTACTTC. Protein sequence: CASSGQIAYEQYF. The genes are TRBV27 and TRBJ2-7; a weak D match, TRBD1 (6 bases). The germline gives CDR1 MNHEY, CDR2 SMNVEV (reference sequence). The CDR3 is 13 amino acids. V was pared by 6 bases and J by 4 bases, with 13 bases between.

V is TRBV10-2 and J is TRBJ1-1; 7 bases match TRBD1. The CDR3 is 15 residues long. Per germline, CDR1 WSHSY and CDR2 SAAADI. With V trimmed by 4 bases and J by 4 bases, 9 bases remained unmatched. The CDR3 here is CASSGKNRGATEAFF. For the CDR3, the DNA is TGCGCCAGCAGTGGAAAAAACAGGGGTGCCACTGAAGCTTTCTTT.

V and J are TRBV7-2 and TRBJ1-2; no clear D gene. CDR3 length: 15 residues. Trimming shortened V by 6 bases and J by 0 bases, and 14 bases separated the two germline ends. The V gene's germline CDR1 is SGHTA and CDR2 FQGNSA. The CDR3, as DNA: TGTGCCAGCAGTTTGATCCGGGATTCTAACTATGGCTACACCTTC. As protein: CASSLIRDSNYGYTF.

This clonotype was detected only a few times. V is TRBV5-1 and J is TRBJ2-3; D possibly corresponds to TRBD1 (5 bases). Germline V CDR1 and CDR2: SGHRS, YFSETQ. The CDR3 length is 15 residues. V was pared by 5 bases and J by 4 bases, with 17 bases between. The CDR3 sequence is CASRFIFQGPDTQYF. CDR3 nucleotides: TGCGCCAGCAGATTTATATTTCAGGGCCCAGATACGCAGTATTTT. The full variable domain, in which reference TRBV5-1 and TRBJ2-3 provide the parts outside the CDR3, is KAGVTQTPRYLIKTRGQQVTLSCSPISGHRSVSWYQQTPGQGLQFLFEYFSETQRNKGNFPGRFSGRQFSNSRSEMNVSTLELGDSALYLCASRFIFQGPDTQYFGPGTRLTVL.

This rearrangement joins TRBV4-1 to TRBJ2-3; D possibly uses TRBD1 or TRBD2 (5 bases each). Germline CDR1 and CDR2: MGHRA and YSYEKL. Trimming took 0 bases from V and 8 from J, leaving 6 bases between them. The CDR3 consists of 12 residues. CDR3 sequence reads: CASSQEGVTQYF. The CDR3 DNA is TGCGCCAGCAGCCAAGAGGGGGTTACGCAGTATTTT.

This clonotype has a handful of counts. The V gene is TRBV2, the J gene TRBJ2-3; TRBD2 aligns across 14 bases. The CDR3 runs 18 residues. V lost 6 bases and J lost 1; bases outside the gene matches: 9. Germline V lookup: CDR1 SNHLY, CDR2 FYNNEI. The CDR3 spells CASSVGTSGGVRTDTQYF. The CDR3 DNA reads TGTGCCAGCAGCGTGGGGACTAGCGGGGGTGTACGCACAGATACGCAGTATTTT.

In this sample, this clonotype turned up a few times. The rearrangement joins TRBV12-3 or TRBV12-4 to TRBJ1-2, with TRBD1 identical over 10 bases. This CDR3 contains 13 residues. The J segment lost 8 bases and the V segment lost 6 bases, leaving 6 bases of the junction unmatched. This CDR3 reads CASRRQGARGYTF. CDR3 nucleotide sequence: TGTGCCAGCAGGCGACAGGGGGCGCGGGGCTACACCTTC.

The table lists this clonotype with a few counts. This sequence joins TRBV5-4 and TRBJ1-2; tentatively, D is TRBD1 (6 bases). The CDR3 is 15 residues long. Germline CDR1 is SGHNT and CDR2 is YYREEE (reference sequence). The germline V and J ends were trimmed by 2 bases and 3 bases, with 14 bases remaining between them. The CDR3 DNA reads as TGTGCCAGCAGCTTTGGGGCAGGGGATGACTATGGCTACACCTTC. Its protein is CASSFGAGDDYGYTF.

This clonotype showed up many times. The V and J genes are TRBV12-3 or TRBV12-4 and TRBJ2-7; possibly TRBD1 for D (5 bases). The CDR3 spans 14 residues. The V and J ends lost 1 base and 8 bases respectively, with 15 bases between them. CDR3: CASSLGQGTAQQYF. The CDR3 DNA is TGTGCCAGCAGTTTAGGGCAGGGCACCGCGCAGCAGTACTTC.

V is TRBV5-1 and J is TRBJ2-3; no clear D gene. Germline assignment: CDR1 SGHRS and CDR2 YFSETQ. The CDR3 is 12 residues long. V lost 3 bases to trimming and J lost 4 bases, with 6 bases between them. The CDR3 nucleotides are TGCGCCAGCAGCTATGCGGCAGATACGCAGTATTTT. It translates to CASSYAADTQYF. The full variable domain, rest sourced from reference TRBV5-1 and TRBJ2-3, is KAGVTQTPRYLIKTRGQQVTLSCSPISGHRSVSWYQQTPGQGLQFLFEYFSETQRNKGNFPGRFSGRQFSNSRSEMNVSTLELGDSALYLCASSYAADTQYFGPGTRLTVL.

The J gene is TRBJ1-1, the V gene TRBV15; D remains unclear. The CDR3 is made up of 13 amino acids. Between the trimmed V and J ends, which lost 1 base and 2 bases, there was a span of 5 bases. Looked up from germline, CDR1 is LNHNV and CDR2 is YYDKDF (reference sequence). The CDR3 sequence is CATSRVRNTEAFF. The CDR3 coding sequence is TGTGCCACCAGCAGAGTCAGAAACACTGAAGCTTTCTTT.

The rearrangement uses TRBV7-9 and TRBJ2-6, with unresolved D. From germline, CDR1 is SEHNR and CDR2 FQNEAQ (reference sequence). V lost 5 bases to trimming and J lost 2 bases, with 10 bases between them. The CDR3 runs 15 residues. In DNA, the CDR3 is TGTGCCAGCAGCCCCTCGCCTGCTGGGGCCAACGTCCTGACTTTC. The encoded protein is CASSPSPAGANVLTF.

V and J are TRBV11-2 and TRBJ2-1; 8 nucleotides line up with TRBD2. The CDR3 covers 14 residues. Germline assignment: CDR1 SGHAT and CDR2 FQNNGV. The V and J ends lost 5 bases and 5 bases, in that order; junction bases with no gene match: 5. DNA for the CDR3: TGTGCCAGCAGCCCCGGGGGGGCCAACAATGAGCAGTTCTTC. It codes for CASSPGGANNEQFF. Together with reference TRBV11-2 and TRBJ2-1, the CDR3 gives the full variable domain: EAGVAQSPRYKIIEKRQSVAFWCNPISGHATLYWYQQILGQGPKLLIQFQNNGVVDDSQLPKDRFSAERLKGVDSTLKIQPAKLEDSAVYLCASSPGGANNEQFFGPGTRLTVL.

This clonotype has more than one count but fewer than ten. The chain joins TRBV2 to TRBJ1-5, with D unresolved. The V end was cut by 6 bases, the J end by 5 bases, with 11 bases between. In germline, CDR1 is SNHLY, CDR2 FYNNEI. The CDR3 runs to 13 residues. CDR3 DNA: TGTGCCAGCAGCACGGAAAACCATCAGCCCCAGCATTTT. This sequence encodes CASSTENHQPQHF. Full variable domain (missing parts from reference TRBV2 and TRBJ1-5): EPEVTQTPSHQVTQMGQEVILRCVPISNHLYFYWYRQILGQKVEFLVSFYNNEISEKSEIFDDQFSVERPDGSNFTLKIRSTKLEDSAMYFCASSTENHQPQHFGDGTRLSIL.

This clonotype was seen more than once but under ten times. V is TRBV18 and J is TRBJ2-1; D unclear. V gave up 4 bases and J gave up 5 bases, with 15 bases separating them. The length of the CDR3 is 15 residues. Germline V gene sequence: CDR1 KGHSH, CDR2 LQKENI. CDR3 residues: CASSRPRSLHNEQFF. The CDR3, as DNA: TGTGCCAGCTCACGACCCCGTAGCTTACACAATGAGCAGTTCTTC. The full variable domain, its missing parts supplied by reference TRBV18 and TRBJ2-1, is NAGVMQNPRHLVRRRGQEARLRCSPMKGHSHVYWYRQLPEEGLKFMVYLQKENIIDESGMPKERFSAEFPKEGPSILRIQQVVRGDSAAYFCASSRPRSLHNEQFFGPGTRLTVL.

Notes on this clonotype: A much larger clone differs by one base, so this may be a read error. J is TRBJ1-2 and V is TRBV5-6; weak D call: TRBD1 (5 bases). This CDR3 contains 14 residues. V was pared by 5 bases and J by 2 bases, with 13 bases between. The germline V gene encodes CDR1 SGHDT and CDR2 YYEEEE. CDR3 region: CASRVRGRNYGYTF. For the CDR3, the DNA is TGTGCCAGCAGAGTCCGGGGCAGAAACTATGGCTACACCTTC. The variable domain in full, completed from reference TRBV5-6 and TRBJ1-2, reads DAGVTQSPTHLIKTRGQQVTLRCSPKSGHDTVSWYQQALGQGPQFIFQYYEEEERQRGNFPDRFSGHQFPNYSSELNVNALLLGDSALYLCASRVRGRNYGYTFGSGTRLTVV.

This clonotype was observed at least ten times. The chain recombines TRBV27 with TRBJ2-7, with TRBD1 matching over 7 bases. J gave up 0 bases and V 5 bases, and 4 bases lay outside the gene matches. CDR1 and CDR2 from the germline V gene are MNHEY and SMNVEV (reference sequence). The CDR3 consists of 14 residues. The CDR3 DNA follows: TGTGCCAGCAGTCTCTGGACAGGCTCCTACGAGCAGTACTTC. Translated: CASSLWTGSYEQYF.

This clonotype was picked up a small number of times. It may be a read error: a sequence one base away is much more abundant. This chain connects TRBV28 to TRBJ2-7; the D gene is possibly TRBD2 (6 bases). CDR1 is MDHEN, CDR2 SYDVKM, per germline. This CDR3 comprises 15 residues. V lost 4 bases, J lost 3 bases, and 16 bases lay in between. The CDR3 loop reads CASSSPQEGGYEQYF. CDR3 nucleotide sequence: TGTGCCAGCAGTTCACCACAGGAGGGTGGCTACGAGCAGTACTTC. Supplemented by reference TRBV28 and TRBJ2-7, the full variable domain reads DVKVTQSSRYLVKRTGEKVFLECVQDMDHENMFWYRQDPGLGLRLIYFSYDVKMKEKGDIPEGYSVSREKKERFSLILESASTNQTSMYLCASSSPQEGGYEQYFGPGTRLTVT.

The chain couples TRBV20-1 to TRBJ1-4; D unresolved. This CDR3 spans 14 amino acids. Germline V CDR1 and CDR2: DFQATT, SNEGSKA (reference sequence). V was shortened by 3 bases and J by 8 bases, with 16 bases between the two germline ends. CDR3 coding DNA: TGCAGTGCTAGGATCCGGGGTGGGAACGAAAAACTGTTTTTT. Protein sequence: CSARIRGGNEKLFF.

About this clonotype itself: Being one base from a much bigger clone, this may be a read error. The CDR3 bases are TGTGCCAGCAGTTGTCGCGCGGGGGACAATGAGCAGTTCTTC. It encodes CASSCRAGDNEQFF. J is TRBJ2-1 and V is TRBV12-3 or TRBV12-4; 7 nucleotides agree with TRBD2. The CDR3 length is 14 residues. The V and J ends lost 4 bases and 5 bases, in that order; junction bases with no gene match: 5.

This chain connects TRBV7-9 to TRBJ1-2; tentative D call: TRBD1 (6 bases). V lost 0 bases to trimming and J lost 8 bases, with 13 bases between them. This CDR3 is 14 amino acids long. Germline V lookup: CDR1 SEHNR, CDR2 FQNEAQ (reference sequence). CDR3 nucleotides: TGTGCCAGCAGCTTAGCCCAAAAGGGGGAGGGCTACACCTTC. Encoded protein: CASSLAQKGEGYTF.